This T cell receptor beta chain was found in a study of vaccination effects on CD4 cells after COVID-19 (dated by TCRdb to the early 2020s). Study-wide context: To identify antigen-specific CD4+ T cell clonotypes by their expansion, the ViraFEST assay first stimulated PBMC with viral peptide pools and then applied TCR sequencing. Post-vaccine samples across the study were collected a median of 72 days after the second dose, with a range of 14 to 241. Each well held some 1.9 million PBMC cultured in IMDM containing approximately 5% human AB serum, roughly 9.6 IU/ml IL-2 and gentamicin, along with around 11 ug/ml peptides. SARS-CoV-2 spike-specific CD4+ TCR repertoires were compared before and after mRNA vaccination in COVID-19 convalescent patients and in infection-naive vaccine recipients. Altogether, around eleven COVID-19 convalescent patients and several SARS-CoV-2-naive healthy vaccine recipients made up the full study. Cultures from other donors in the study were sequenced using the Oncomine TCR Beta short-read assay on an Illumina iSeq 100.

From cysteine to phenylalanine, the CDR3 is 15 amino acids long. The DNA shown is the 45-base CDR3, in frame from base 1. Germline trimming: 6 bases from V, 7 bases from J; junction bases outside gene matches: 11. CDR1 and CDR2 were assigned from the germline V gene (reference sequence) as MNHEY and SMNVEV. A word on this clone: Its target antigen remains unknown. Base-call qualities are not available, and no considerably larger clone is one nucleotide away.

Beyond this particular receptor, the publication reports: In healthy vaccine recipients, vaccine-induced clones were almost all SARS-CoV-2 mono-reactive, with only 1 of 255 cross-reactive with common cold coronaviruses. The study was limited by a small number of convalescent patients and lacked early post-infection timepoints. Marked clonal contraction was observed in both infection-induced and vaccine-induced clones at late post-vaccination timepoints, consistent with waning T cell responses.

Library prep was done by the immunoSEQ multiplex PCR assay. DNA from the CD4+ T cells that had been cultured and isolated underwent TCR beta CDR3 sequencing. Regarding the original processing steps: Non-productive TCR sequences were removed, reads were trimmed to the CDR3 region, and CDR3s of at least 7 amino acids were retained. The MANAFEST web app was used to pick out antigen-specific clonotypes by comparing their expansion in peptide wells with that in reference cultures. To count as positive, a clone had to show expansion at FDR<0.05 compared with the reference and with all other wells, an odds ratio above 5, and a frequency above 0.1% in two replicate wells. Clonotypes significantly expanded in SARS-CoV-2 spike wells and in at least one common cold coronavirus spike condition were defined as cross-reactive. CDR3 similarity was assessed by Levenshtein distance with the stringdist R package, and unrooted trees were built with ape in R 3.6.1. TCRdb obtained this table from immuneACCESS and retained in-frame rearrangements with V and J assigned. These tables miss some clones; where compared with another copy, unresolved V genes account for less than half of the shortfall, and the remainder is unexplained. The V and J calls and clone size are taken from that table; D and trimming were inferred from the DNA. Here the sample has approximately 61,000 clones; 78% occur a single time. The top ten constitute around 4% of the sample.

After more than nine days of culture, CD4+ T cells were isolated with the EasySep CD4+ T cell isolation kit. Two doses of either the BNT162b2 or the mRNA-1273 mRNA SARS-CoV-2 vaccine were administered to participants. None of the healthy vaccine recipients had a prior SARS-CoV-2 infection, which was confirmed by nucleocapsid antibody tests that came back negative both before and after vaccination. On days 3 and 7, half of the culture medium was replaced with fresh IL-2-containing medium. Each peptide stimulation condition was cultured in triplicate wells unless otherwise noted. PBMC were separated from whole blood using Ficoll-Paque Plus gradient centrifugation and were then either cryopreserved at -140C or used fresh. The QIAamp micro DNA kit was used to extract genomic DNA from the cultured CD4+ T cells.

This specimen consisted of CD4+ T cells from PBMCs cultured without peptide, obtained after COVID-19 vaccination. The sequence derives from a human donor who received a COVID-19 vaccine. Recombination connected TRBV27 to TRBJ2-3, with TRBD2 identical over 9 junction bases. CDR3 reads: CASRNSGRPGNTQYF. The DNA sequence is as follows: TGTGCCAGCAGAAACAGCGGGAGGCCAGGAAATACGCAGTATTTT.